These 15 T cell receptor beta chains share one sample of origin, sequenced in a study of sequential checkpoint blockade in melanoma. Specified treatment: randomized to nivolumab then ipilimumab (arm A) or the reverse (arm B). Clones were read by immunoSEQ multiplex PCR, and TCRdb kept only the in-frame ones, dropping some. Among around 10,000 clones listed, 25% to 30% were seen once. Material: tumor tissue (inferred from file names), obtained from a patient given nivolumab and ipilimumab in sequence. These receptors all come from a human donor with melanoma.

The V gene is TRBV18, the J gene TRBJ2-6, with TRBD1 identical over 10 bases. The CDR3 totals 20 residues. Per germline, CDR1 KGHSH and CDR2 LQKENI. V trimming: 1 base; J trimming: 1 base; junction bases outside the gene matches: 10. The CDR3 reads CASSPLGTGTGESGANVLTF. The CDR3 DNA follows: TGTGCCAGCTCACCACTAGGCACCGGGACAGGGGAGTCTGGGGCCAACGTCCTGACTTTC.

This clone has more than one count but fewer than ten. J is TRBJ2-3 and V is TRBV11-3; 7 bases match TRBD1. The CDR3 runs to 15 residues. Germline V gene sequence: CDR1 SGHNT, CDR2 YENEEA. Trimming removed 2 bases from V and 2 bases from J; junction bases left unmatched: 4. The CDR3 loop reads CASSLRDRYTDTQYF. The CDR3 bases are TGTGCCAGCAGCTTACGGGACAGATACACAGATACGCAGTATTTT. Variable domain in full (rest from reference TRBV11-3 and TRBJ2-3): EAGVVQSPRYKIIEKKQPVAFWCNPISGHNTLYWYLQNLGQGPELLIRYENEEAVDDSQLPKDRFSAERLKGVDSTLKIQPAELGDSAVYLCASSLRDRYTDTQYFGPGTRLTVL.

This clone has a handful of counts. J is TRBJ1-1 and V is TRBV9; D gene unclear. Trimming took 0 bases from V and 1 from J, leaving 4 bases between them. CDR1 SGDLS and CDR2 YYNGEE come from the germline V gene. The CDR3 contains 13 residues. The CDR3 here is CASSVDENTEAFF. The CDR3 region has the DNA TGTGCCAGCAGCGTAGACGAGAACACTGAAGCTTTCTTT.

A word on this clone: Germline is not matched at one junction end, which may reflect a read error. This CDR3 reads CASSEGSFVQAPLSQNF. The DNA for the CDR3 is TGTGCCAGCAGTGAAGGTTCCTTTGTCCAGGCCCCTTTGAGCCAAAACTTC. This chain connects TRBV9 to TRBJ1-2; D gene uncertain. Germline values: CDR1 SGDLS, CDR2 YYNGEE. This CDR3 comprises 17 residues.

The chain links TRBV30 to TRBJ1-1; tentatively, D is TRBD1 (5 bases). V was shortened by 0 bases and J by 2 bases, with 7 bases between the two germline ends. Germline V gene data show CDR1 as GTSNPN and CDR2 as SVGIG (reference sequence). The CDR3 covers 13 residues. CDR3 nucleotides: TGTGCCTGGAGTGTACAGGATAACACTGAAGCTTTCTTT. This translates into CAWSVQDNTEAFF.

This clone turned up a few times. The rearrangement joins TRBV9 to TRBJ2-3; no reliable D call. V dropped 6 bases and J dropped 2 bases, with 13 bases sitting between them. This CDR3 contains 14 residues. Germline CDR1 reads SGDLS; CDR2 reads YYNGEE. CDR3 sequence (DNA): TGTGCCAGCACACGTTCAGTTAACACAGATACGCAGTATTTT. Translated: CASTRSVNTDTQYF.

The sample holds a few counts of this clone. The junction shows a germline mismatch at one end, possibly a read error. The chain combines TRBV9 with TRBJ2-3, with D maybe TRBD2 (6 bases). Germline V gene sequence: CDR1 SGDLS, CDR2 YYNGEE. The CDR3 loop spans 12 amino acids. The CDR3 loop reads CASSVAGGDGHF. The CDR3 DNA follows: TGTGCCAGCAGCGTAGCCGGCGGGGACGGGCATTTT.

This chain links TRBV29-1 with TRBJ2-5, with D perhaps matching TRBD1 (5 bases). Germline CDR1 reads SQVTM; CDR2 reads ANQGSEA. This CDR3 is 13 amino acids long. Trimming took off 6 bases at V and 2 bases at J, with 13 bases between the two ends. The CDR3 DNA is TGCAGCGTAATCCAGGGCTGGCAAGAGACCCAGTACTTC. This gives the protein CSVIQGWQETQYF.

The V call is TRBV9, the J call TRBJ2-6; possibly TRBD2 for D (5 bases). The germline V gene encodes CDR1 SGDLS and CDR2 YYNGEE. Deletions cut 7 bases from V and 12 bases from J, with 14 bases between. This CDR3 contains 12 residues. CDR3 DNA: TGTGCCAGCGGAAGAGGGCCAAGCGTCCTGACTTTC. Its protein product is CASGRGPSVLTF.

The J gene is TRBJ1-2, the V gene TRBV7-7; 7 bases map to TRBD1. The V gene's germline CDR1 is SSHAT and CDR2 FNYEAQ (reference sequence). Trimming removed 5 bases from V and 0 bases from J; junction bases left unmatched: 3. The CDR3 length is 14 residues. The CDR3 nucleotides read TGTGCCAGCAGCCTGGGACAGTCTAACTATGGCTACACCTTC. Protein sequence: CASSLGQSNYGYTF. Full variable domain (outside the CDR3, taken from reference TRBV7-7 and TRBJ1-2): GAGVSQSPRYKVTKRGQDVTLRCDPISSHATLYWYQQALGQGPEFLTYFNYEAQPDKSGLPSDRFSAERPEGSISTLTIQRTEQRDSAMYRCASSLGQSNYGYTFGSGTRLTVV.

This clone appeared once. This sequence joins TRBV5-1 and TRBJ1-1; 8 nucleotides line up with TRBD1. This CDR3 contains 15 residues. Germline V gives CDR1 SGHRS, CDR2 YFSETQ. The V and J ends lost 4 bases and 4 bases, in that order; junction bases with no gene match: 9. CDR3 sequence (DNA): TGCGCCAGCAGCCCGGAGGCGGACAGGGCCACTGAAGCTTTCTTT. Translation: CASSPEADRATEAFF. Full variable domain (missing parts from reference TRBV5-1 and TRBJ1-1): KAGVTQTPRYLIKTRGQQVTLSCSPISGHRSVSWYQQTPGQGLQFLFEYFSETQRNKGNFPGRFSGRQFSNSRSEMNVSTLELGDSALYLCASSPEADRATEAFFGQGTRLTVV.

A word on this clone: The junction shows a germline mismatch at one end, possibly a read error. CDR3 nucleotide sequence: TGTGCCAGTAGTCTAGAGACAGGGAACTATGGCTACACCTTC. Translating gives CASSLETGNYGYTF. This chain links TRBV19 with TRBJ1-2, with 7 bases lining up with TRBD1. CDR3 length equals 14 residues. CDR1 is LNHDA and CDR2 is SQIVND in the germline V gene (reference sequence).

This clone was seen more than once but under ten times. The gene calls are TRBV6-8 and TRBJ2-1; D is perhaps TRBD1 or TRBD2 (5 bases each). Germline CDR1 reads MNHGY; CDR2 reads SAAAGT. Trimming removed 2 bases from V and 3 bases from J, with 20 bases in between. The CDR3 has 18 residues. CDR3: CASSYHNPGPEDYNEQFF. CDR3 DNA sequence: TGTGCCAGCAGTTACCATAATCCGGGACCCGAAGACTACAATGAGCAGTTCTTC.

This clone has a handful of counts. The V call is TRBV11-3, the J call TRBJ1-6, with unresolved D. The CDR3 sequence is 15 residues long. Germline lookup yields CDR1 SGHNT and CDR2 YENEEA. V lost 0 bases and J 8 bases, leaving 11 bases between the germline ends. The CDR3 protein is CASSLDRQVYSPLHF. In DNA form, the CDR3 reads TGTGCCAGCAGCTTAGATCGGCAGGTTTATTCACCCCTCCACTTT.

The CDR3 loop reads CASSTPERGGVYEQYF. CDR3 sequence (DNA): TGTGCCAGCTCCACGCCAGAGCGGGGGGGAGTTTACGAGCAGTACTTC. The V and J genes are TRBV18 and TRBJ2-7; 10 bases agree with TRBD2. The CDR3 is made up of 16 amino acids. V lost 6 bases to trimming and J lost 4 bases; unmatched junction nucleotides: 12. Germline V lookup: CDR1 KGHSH, CDR2 LQKENI.